The 30 T cell receptor beta chains reported below all come from one sample, sequenced in a study of T cell repertoires and Cas9 in healthy adults. Sequenced by immunoSEQ multiplex PCR; TCRdb stores in-frame clones only, minus some. The sample shows more than 12,000 clones, approximately 88% of them seen only once. The sample taken for sequencing was Tregs (CD4+, CD25+, CD127-, CD137-, CD154-) from PBMCs; culture status not recorded. The receptors were sampled from a human donor in good health.

The gene calls are TRBV5-1 and TRBJ2-5; perhaps D is TRBD1 or TRBD2 (5 bases each). Germline assignment: CDR1 SGHRS and CDR2 YFSETQ. V lost 4 bases to trimming and J lost 2 bases, with 18 bases between them. The CDR3 has 16 amino acids. This chain's CDR3 is CASSPGVGVVQETQYF. The CDR3 region has the DNA TGCGCCAGCAGCCCAGGCGTGGGGGTCGTACAAGAGACCCAGTACTTC.

The rearrangement joins TRBV4-1 to TRBJ1-2; no clear D gene. Trimming pared 1 base from V and 8 bases from J, leaving 17 bases between. The CDR3 covers 15 residues. From germline, CDR1 is MGHRA and CDR2 YSYEKL. Written as DNA, the CDR3 is TGCGCCAGCAGCCAAGGTTTCGGTCGGGTTCGGGGCTACACCTTC. This codes for CASSQGFGRVRGYTF.

The rearrangement joins TRBV11-1 to TRBJ1-1; D unclear. With 4 bases removed from V and 4 bases from J, the gap between germline ends came to 10 bases. This CDR3 contains 13 residues. In germline, CDR1 is SGHAT, CDR2 FQDESV (reference sequence). This CDR3 is CASSSFSSTEAFF. Here the CDR3 DNA reads TGTGCCAGCAGCTCATTCAGTTCCACTGAAGCTTTCTTT.

The DNA of the CDR3 is TGCGCCAGCAGCTTGTCGTTGGAGGGGAGGAATACGCAGTATTTT. The encoded protein is CASSLSLEGRNTQYF. The chain recombines TRBV5-1 with TRBJ2-3, with a tentative D call TRBD2 (6 bases). Germline lookup yields CDR1 SGHRS and CDR2 YFSETQ. This CDR3 comprises 15 residues. V shed 1 base and J shed 7 bases, with 16 bases lying between them. The whole variable domain, remainder taken from reference TRBV5-1 and TRBJ2-3, is KAGVTQTPRYLIKTRGQQVTLSCSPISGHRSVSWYQQTPGQGLQFLFEYFSETQRNKGNFPGRFSGRQFSNSRSEMNVSTLELGDSALYLCASSLSLEGRNTQYFGPGTRLTVL.

The chain employs TRBV6-5 and TRBJ1-1, with 8 bases aligning to TRBD1. V lost 5 bases, J lost 11 bases, and 10 bases stayed unmatched. The CDR3 extends over 13 amino acids. The germline CDR1 and CDR2 sequences are MNHEY and SVGAGI. The CDR3 DNA reads TGTGCCAGCAGTGACAGGGACAGGTCGGCCGCTTTCTTT. Residues: CASSDRDRSAAFF.

The chain uses TRBV6-5 and TRBJ2-7; the D gene is possibly TRBD2 (5 bases). CDR3 length: 15 residues. V was trimmed by 6 bases and J by 2 bases, leaving 17 bases between them. Per germline, CDR1 MNHEY and CDR2 SVGAGI. In DNA, the CDR3 is TGTGCCAGCAGCCCGCTAGGAGAGGGCACCTACGAGCAGTACTTC. It codes for CASSPLGEGTYEQYF.

The V call is TRBV18, the J call TRBJ1-1, with D possibly being TRBD1 (6 bases). The ends were cut back, 3 bases at V and 6 bases at J, with 14 bases in the middle. Germline values: CDR1 KGHSH, CDR2 LQKENI. The CDR3 sequence is 14 residues long. The CDR3 reads CASSPGGQRPEAFF. For the CDR3, the DNA is TGTGCCAGCTCACCCGGTGGACAGAGACCTGAAGCTTTCTTT.

The chain has TRBV11-3 and TRBJ2-1; maybe TRBD1 (5 bases). Germline CDR1 SGHNT, CDR2 YENEEA. The CDR3 has 12 residues. Between the trimmed V and J ends, which lost 1 base and 10 bases, there was a span of 8 bases. The CDR3 DNA follows: TGTGCCAGCAGCTTAGGGGGCCGAGAGCAGTTCTTC. Translated, it gives CASSLGGREQFF.

The chain links TRBV11-3 to TRBJ2-2, with D unresolved. CDR3 length equals 12 residues. Germline CDR1 reads SGHNT; CDR2 reads YENEEA. The V gene lost 5 bases and the J gene lost 2 bases, with 3 bases spanning the gap. CDR3 loop: CASSPNTGELFF. DNA for the CDR3: TGTGCCAGCAGCCCCAACACCGGGGAGCTGTTTTTT.

The gene calls are TRBV19 and TRBJ2-1; 13 nucleotides align to TRBD2. The CDR3 has 15 residues. The germline V gene has CDR1 LNHDA and CDR2 SQIVND (reference sequence). The J segment lost 7 bases and the V segment lost 4 bases, leaving 4 bases of the junction unmatched. CDR3 DNA sequence: TGTGCCAGTAGTACGGGACTAGCGGGGAGTAATGAGCAGTTCTTC. Protein sequence: CASSTGLAGSNEQFF.

The genes are TRBV4-1 and TRBJ2-5; a possible D gene is TRBD1 (6 bases). Germline V gives CDR1 MGHRA, CDR2 YSYEKL. This CDR3 spans 14 amino acids. V dropped 4 bases and J dropped 2 bases, with 11 bases sitting between them. CDR3 bases: TGCGCCAGCAGCCTCGCCGGACAGCAAGAGACCCAGTACTTC. Translation gives CASSLAGQQETQYF.

V is TRBV10-3 and J is TRBJ1-5; 7 bases agree with TRBD1. Germline-derived CDR1 and CDR2 are ENHRY and SYGVKD. This CDR3 region has 15 residues. Trimming cost V 10 bases and J 0 bases; bases outside gene matches: 9. CDR3 sequence reads: CATTTGSDSNQPQHF. The CDR3 DNA is TGTGCCACCACGACAGGGTCTGATAGCAATCAGCCCCAGCATTTT.

This chain links TRBV5-1 with TRBJ1-1; no clear D gene. V dropped 1 base and J dropped 3 bases, with 7 bases sitting between them. This CDR3 is 13 amino acids long. Germline CDR1 reads SGHRS; CDR2 reads YFSETQ. The CDR3 nucleotides are TGCGCCAGCAGCTTGTACGGGCACACTGAAGCTTTCTTT. This gives the protein CASSLYGHTEAFF. Looking up the rest from reference TRBV5-1 and TRBJ1-1 gives the full variable domain: KAGVTQTPRYLIKTRGQQVTLSCSPISGHRSVSWYQQTPGQGLQFLFEYFSETQRNKGNFPGRFSGRQFSNSRSEMNVSTLELGDSALYLCASSLYGHTEAFFGQGTRLTVV.

The chain employs TRBV21-1 and TRBJ2-5; the tabulated D call, TRBD2, remains unverified against the DNA. TRBV21-1 represents a pseudogene. This CDR3 comprises 18 residues. In DNA, the CDR3 is TGTGCCAGCAGCAAAACGGGGGCCGGGAGCGGGGTGCAGGAGACCCAGTACTTC. Amino acid sequence: CASSKTGAGSGVQETQYF.

This rearrangement joins TRBV10-2 to TRBJ2-7; D may be TRBD2 (5 bases). The CDR3 covers 14 residues. The germline CDR1 and CDR2 sequences are WSHSY and SAAADI. V dropped 9 bases and J dropped 1 base, with 16 bases sitting between them. The CDR3 spells CASMTTRGSYEQYF. In DNA, the CDR3 is TGCGCCAGTATGACTACCCGGGGTTCCTACGAGCAGTACTTC.

This clone was seen only a few times. J is TRBJ1-3 and V is TRBV5-1; 9 positions match TRBD1. CDR1 is SGHRS, CDR2 YFSETQ, per germline. The length of the CDR3 is 14 residues. After removal of 4 bases from V and 9 bases from J, the junction contained 8 bases not matched to a gene. The CDR3 DNA reads as TGCGCCAGCAGCCAAGACGGACAGGGGAGCACCATATATTTT. Translating it yields CASSQDGQGSTIYF.

This rearrangement joins TRBV5-4 to TRBJ2-7; D unresolved. Per the germline V gene, CDR1 is SGHNT and CDR2 is YYREEE (reference sequence). The CDR3 length is 13 residues. The V end was cut by 4 bases, the J end by 2 bases, with 10 bases between. CDR3 in DNA: TGTGCCAGCAGCGCGGACGGGCCCTACGAGCAGTACTTC. It specifies CASSADGPYEQYF.

This chain connects TRBV28 to TRBJ2-1; perhaps TRBD2 as D (5 bases). This CDR3 is built from 15 residues. Trimming removed 10 bases from V and 3 bases from J, with 19 bases in between. Germline V gene lookup returns CDR1 MDHEN and CDR2 SYDVKM. The CDR3 nucleotides read TGTGCCACCGCGATCAGGAGCGGAGTCTACAATGAGCAGTTCTTC. It yields the protein CATAIRSGVYNEQFF.

The sample holds one count of this clone. The chain couples TRBV19 to TRBJ1-5; D gene uncertain. Trimming removed 1 base at V and 0 bases at J, with 7 bases between. Per the germline V gene, CDR1 is LNHDA and CDR2 is SQIVND (reference sequence). This CDR3 region has 15 residues. The chain's CDR3 is CASSIGRFSNQPQHF. The CDR3 DNA sequence: TGTGCCAGTAGTATAGGCAGATTTAGCAATCAGCCCCAGCATTTT.

V is TRBV10-2 and J is TRBJ1-2; no clear D gene. The CDR3 contains 13 residues. V dropped 4 bases and J dropped 7 bases, with 13 bases sitting between them. CDR1 and CDR2 from the germline V gene are WSHSY and SAAADI. DNA of the CDR3: TGCGCCAGCAGTGGGTCAACTTTAATTGGCTACACCTTC. This translates into CASSGSTLIGYTF.

This rearrangement joins TRBV6-5 to TRBJ1-2, with 7 bases matching TRBD1. V was pared by 2 bases and J by 2 bases, with 5 bases of the junction left unmatched. From germline, CDR1 is MNHEY and CDR2 SVGAGI. The CDR3 contains 15 residues. CDR3 in amino acids: CASSYQPGQNYGYTF. In DNA form, the CDR3 reads TGTGCCAGCAGTTACCAACCGGGACAGAACTATGGCTACACCTTC.

The chain is built from TRBV12-5 and TRBJ1-5; D is undetermined. The CDR3 is made up of 13 amino acids. CDR1 and CDR2 from the germline V gene are LGHNT and FRNRAP. Deletions cut 9 bases from V and 3 bases from J, with 12 bases between. The CDR3 DNA reads TGTGCTAGCCGGATCGCGCTCAATCAGCCCCAGCATTTT. This codes for CASRIALNQPQHF.

This clone was seen once. The chain uses TRBV13 and TRBJ1-1, with D possibly being TRBD1 (6 bases). The CDR3 is 16 residues long. V was pared by 4 bases and J by 3 bases, with 18 bases between. CDR1 and CDR2 (germline): PRHDT, FYEKMQ (reference sequence). The CDR3 DNA reads as TGTGCCAGCAGCTCCTTCACCACAGGGTGGTACACTGAAGCTTTCTTT. Translating it yields CASSSFTTGWYTEAFF.

The J gene is TRBJ1-1, the V gene TRBV11-3; no clear D gene. The CDR3 has 13 residues. Germline V gene lookup returns CDR1 SGHNT and CDR2 YENEEA. Between the trimmed V and J ends, which lost 2 bases and 5 bases, there was a span of 9 bases. The CDR3 DNA is TGTGCCAGCAGCTTATTTGTGGGGACTGAAGCTTTCTTT. Its protein is CASSLFVGTEAFF.

The gene calls are TRBV10-2 and TRBJ2-5, with 12 positions matching TRBD2. J lost 2 bases, V lost 7 bases, and 5 bases had no gene match. CDR1 and CDR2 (germline): WSHSY, SAAADI. The CDR3 consists of 15 residues. The chain's CDR3 is CASTSGLAGQETQYF. CDR3 nucleotides: TGCGCCAGCACCTCTGGACTAGCGGGGCAAGAGACCCAGTACTTC.

This chain links TRBV4-1 with TRBJ1-4, with 10 bases aligning to TRBD1. V gave up 4 bases and J gave up 4 bases; unmatched junction bases: 9. CDR3 length: 17 residues. In germline, CDR1 is MGHRA, CDR2 YSYEKL. The CDR3 DNA sequence: TGCGCCAGCAGCCCACAGGGACAGGGGAATTTTAATGAAAAACTGTTTTTT. It specifies CASSPQGQGNFNEKLFF.

Only a few counts were recorded for this clone. The rearrangement links TRBV6-1 to TRBJ1-1, with D uncertain. The CDR3 runs 15 residues. Trimming removed 6 bases at V and 1 base at J, with 15 bases between. CDR1 is MNHNS and CDR2 is SASEGT in the germline V gene. The CDR3, as DNA: TGTGCCAGCAGCCCCGGACCCGTAAGGAACACTGAAGCTTTCTTT. Its protein product is CASSPGPVRNTEAFF.

The rearrangement links TRBV25-1 to TRBJ2-7; TRBD1 matches 10 bases. Germline loops: CDR1 MGHDK, CDR2 SYGVNS. Trimming cost V 3 bases and J 3 bases; bases outside gene matches: 2. The CDR3 is 14 amino acids. The CDR3 DNA follows: TGTGCCAGCAGTGAGGGACAGGGGTTCTACGAGCAGTACTTC. It codes for CASSEGQGFYEQYF.

This chain uses TRBV10-3 with TRBJ2-7, with D uncertain. Trimming shortened V by 3 bases and J by 2 bases, and 11 bases separated the two germline ends. This CDR3 region has 14 residues. Germline CDR1 is ENHRY and CDR2 is SYGVKD. The CDR3 sequence: CAISDYTEAYEQYF. The CDR3 bases are TGTGCCATCAGTGACTATACGGAAGCCTACGAGCAGTACTTC.

This clone was detected a few times. This sequence joins TRBV28 and TRBJ2-1; 11 bases match TRBD2. CDR1 is MDHEN and CDR2 is SYDVKM in the germline V gene. Trimming cost V 8 bases and J 0 bases; bases outside gene matches: 12. This CDR3 is built from 18 residues. The CDR3 sequence is CASQTETSGGDSYNEQFF. The CDR3, as DNA: TGTGCCAGCCAAACAGAAACTAGCGGGGGAGACTCCTACAATGAGCAGTTCTTC.